This T cell receptor beta chain was sequenced in a study of Tregs in tolerant kidney transplant recipients. Unstimulated regulatory T cells (CD4+CD25+CD127-), CD4+CD25- non-regulatory cells, CD4 and CD8 cells were FACS-sorted from thawed PBMCs. The table came from immunoSEQ multiplex PCR; TCRdb's copy has only in-frame clones and leaves some out. The sample lists about 240,000 clones; roughly four fifths were seen once. The table lists this clone with a few counts. V lost 3 bases, J lost 5 bases, and 16 bases lay in between. The CDR3 is 15 amino acids. Germline CDR1 LNHDA, CDR2 SQIVND (reference sequence).

This chain connects TRBV19 to TRBJ1-2, with a tentative D call TRBD1 (5 bases). Sequenced: CD4+ T cells from blood. The TCR sequence derives from a human donor in good health. The CDR3 loop is CASSIRDGPTYGYTF. Here the CDR3 DNA reads TGTGCCAGTAGTATTAGGGACGGCCCAACGTATGGCTACACCTTC.